These T cell receptor beta chains were read from a single sample in a study of cytomegalovirus exposure and HLA in healthy donors. Sequencing used immunoSEQ multiplex PCR; TCRdb keeps in-frame clones, though not all of them. The sample yields 55,000 to 65,000 clones, around 89% seen once. The sequencing sample was made of PBMCs. These receptors were taken from a man under 40 in good health and CMV-seropositive. Both conserved end residues are part of each CDR3. A D gene is named only where the DNA matches it firmly. Rows may omit the clone size; those that give it use once, few, many or a size class.

>19|TRBD2|TRBV27|.|TRBJ2-6
CASSAFGLAANSGANVLTF
TGTGCCAGCAGCGCCTTCGGACTAGCGGCAAACTCTGGGGCCAACGTCCTGACTTTC
>13|TRBD1|TRBV25-1|.|TRBJ1-1
CASHDGQGSEAFF
TGTGCCAGTCACGACGGACAGGGTTCTGAAGCTTTCTTT
>18|.|TRBV19|.|TRBJ2-6
CASSPRQLRGSGANVLTF
TGTGCCAGTAGTCCCAGACAGCTCAGGGGCTCTGGGGCCAACGTCCTGACTTTC
>15|TRBD2|TRBV25-1|.|TRBJ2-7
CASSESLAGGLEQYF
TGTGCCAGCAGTGAATCACTAGCGGGGGGGCTCGAGCAGTACTTC
>13|.|TRBV5-1|.|TRBJ2-7
CASSLQGTYEQYF
TGCGCCAGCAGCTTGCAGGGAACCTACGAGCAGTACTTC
>17|TRBD2|TRBV11-2|.|TRBJ2-3
CASSLTLTSGGADTQYF
TGTGCCAGCAGCTTAACCCTCACTAGCGGGGGGGCAGATACGCAGTATTTT
>12|.|TRBV6-5|.|TRBJ2-1
CASAGTYNEQFF
TGTGCCAGCGCGGGGACCTACAATGAGCAGTTCTTC
>14|.|TRBV7-2|.|TRBJ1-3
CASTRTEPGNTIYF
TGTGCCAGCACCCGGACAGAACCTGGAAACACCATATATTTT
>14|.|TRBV23-1|.|TRBJ2-1
CAIYRDWRFNEQFF
TGCGCCATATACCGGGACTGGAGGTTCAATGAGCAGTTCTTC
>15|.|TRBV6-5|few|TRBJ2-7
CASSSLAHPPYEQYF
TGTGCCAGCAGTTCCCTAGCGCATCCCCCCTACGAGCAGTACTTC
>14|TRBD1|TRBV5-5|once|TRBJ1-2
CASSPGDREEGYTF
TGTGCCAGCAGCCCCGGGGACAGGGAGGAAGGCTACACCTTC
>16|TRBD1|TRBV23-1|.|TRBJ2-1
CASSLPGQGAFNEQFF
TGCGCCAGCAGTCTTCCGGGACAGGGGGCGTTCAATGAGCAGTTCTTC
>15|TRBD1|TRBV30|.|TRBJ1-1
CAWSEGQGMNTEAFF
TGTGCCTGGAGTGAGGGACAGGGAATGAACACTGAAGCTTTCTTT
>14|.|TRBV6-5|.|TRBJ2-2
CASSYKGDTGELFF
TGTGCCAGCAGTTACAAAGGAGACACCGGGGAGCTGTTTTTT
>15|TRBD1|TRBV28|.|TRBJ2-7
CASSSPGQGAYEQYF
TGTGCCAGCAGTTCTCCGGGACAGGGGGCCTACGAGCAGTACTTC
>18|TRBD1|TRBV11-3|.|TRBJ2-3
CASSPDRARPSSTDTQYF
TGTGCCAGCAGCCCCGACAGGGCTCGCCCATCGAGCACAGATACGCAGTATTTT
>19|TRBD2|TRBV7-2|.|TRBJ2-3
CASSLGTSGLGGHTDTQYF
TGTGCCAGCAGCTTAGGGACTAGCGGGTTAGGGGGGCACACAGATACGCAGTATTTT
>14|.|TRBV6-1|.|TRBJ2-7
CASSEAWQVYEQYF
TGTGCCAGCAGTGAAGCGTGGCAGGTCTACGAGCAGTACTTC
>13|TRBD1|TRBV10-3|.|TRBJ2-5
CAISKGQQETQYF
TGTGCCATCAGTAAGGGACAGCAAGAGACCCAGTACTTC
>15|TRBD2|TRBV19|.|TRBJ2-1
CASSIVAGGRYEQFF
TGTGCCAGTAGTATCGTAGCGGGAGGAAGGTATGAGCAGTTCTTC
>12|.|TRBV30|.|TRBJ1-2
CAWSVAMSGYTF
TGTGCCTGGAGTGTCGCGATGAGTGGCTACACCTTC
>15|TRBD2|TRBV9|.|TRBJ2-7
CASSPRTSGTGEQYF
TGTGCCAGCAGCCCCCGGACTAGCGGGACAGGAGAGCAGTACTTC
>18|TRBD2|TRBV5-1|.|TRBJ2-1
CASSLGEGGTVRYNEQFF
TGCGCCAGCAGCTTGGGGGAGGGAGGTACGGTACGGTACAATGAGCAGTTCTTC
>14|TRBD1|TRBV25-1|.|TRBJ2-7
CASSPGTDSYEQYF
TGTGCCAGCAGTCCAGGGACAGACTCCTACGAGCAGTACTTC
>16|TRBD2|TRBV19|.|TRBJ2-5
CASSIRGAGGPETQYF
TGTGCCAGTAGTATAAGAGGGGCGGGAGGGCCGGAGACCCAGTACTTC
>14|.|TRBV5-4|.|TRBJ1-1
CASSLVSGATEAFF
TGTGCCAGCAGCTTAGTGTCAGGGGCCACTGAAGCTTTCTTT
>14|.|TRBV4-1|.|TRBJ2-3
CASSQGFGTDTQYF
TGCGCCAGCAGCCAAGGTTTCGGCACAGATACGCAGTATTTT
>14|.|TRBV9|.|TRBJ2-3
CASSVEGGVATQYF
TGTGCCAGCAGCGTTGAAGGGGGGGTAGCTACGCAGTATTTT
>15|TRBD2|TRBV9|.|TRBJ2-5
CASSVGVSGTETQYF
TGTGCCAGCAGCGTAGGGGTTAGCGGGACTGAGACCCAGTACTTC
>14|.|TRBV19|.|TRBJ1-4
CASSIRQGSEKLFF
TGTGCCAGTAGTATCCGCCAGGGCAGTGAAAAACTGTTTTTT
>17|.|TRBV5-1|.|TRBJ2-7
CASSKGGLAEESYEQYF
TGCGCCAGCAGCAAAGGGGGGCTAGCGGAAGAATCCTACGAGCAGTACTTC
>20|.|TRBV18|once|TRBJ2-1
CASSPKDRSEGKSSYNEQFF
TGTGCCAGCTCACCAAAAGATCGCTCGGAGGGAAAGAGCTCCTACAATGAGCAGTTCTTC
>14|TRBD2|TRBV27|.|TRBJ2-7
CASSLGGGDYEQYF
TGTGCCAGCAGTTTAGGTGGGGGGGACTACGAGCAGTACTTC
>18|TRBD1|TRBV14|.|TRBJ1-5
CASSQGGAGGDINQPQHF
TGTGCCAGCAGCCAGGGGGGAGCAGGGGGTGACATCAATCAGCCCCAGCATTTT
>14|.|TRBV2|once|TRBJ2-7
CASTLTSSLYEQYF
TGTGCCAGCACCCTGACAAGCAGCCTTTACGAGCAGTACTTC
>12|.|TRBV21-1|.|TRBJ2-5
CASGTRVETQYF
TGTGCCAGCGGCACGCGCGTGGAGACCCAGTACTTC
>17|TRBD2|TRBV19|.|TRBJ2-7
CASSPSRASGRSYEQYF
TGTGCCAGTAGTCCTTCCAGGGCTAGCGGGAGATCCTACGAGCAGTACTTC
>14|.|TRBV4-2|.|TRBJ2-1
CASSQERGWDEQFF
TGTGCCAGCAGCCAAGAAAGGGGGTGGGATGAGCAGTTCTTC
>13|TRBD1|TRBV5-1|.|TRBJ1-1
CASSWTGDTEAFF
TGCGCCAGCAGCTGGACAGGGGACACTGAAGCTTTCTTT
>13|.|TRBV5-6|.|TRBJ2-1
CASSLDSRGEQFF
TGTGCCAGCAGCTTGGACTCCAGGGGTGAGCAGTTCTTC
>17|TRBD2|TRBV5-1|.|TRBJ2-7
CASSLGLAGGSSYEQYF
TGCGCCAGCAGCCTCGGACTAGCGGGAGGGAGCTCCTACGAGCAGTACTTC
>17|.|TRBV10-3|.|TRBJ1-5
CAISENRVSDGNQPQHF
TGTGCCATCAGTGAAAACAGGGTTTCAGATGGCAATCAGCCCCAGCATTTT
>14|.|TRBV18|.|TRBJ2-3
CASSLTTSTDTQYF
TGTGCCAGCTCACTTACTACTAGCACAGATACGCAGTATTTT
>15|TRBD1|TRBV4-1|.|TRBJ1-5
CASSRGQGEDQPQHF
TGCGCCAGCAGCCGGGGACAGGGTGAAGATCAGCCCCAGCATTTT
>12|.|TRBV6-5|once|TRBJ1-6
CASSYRDSPLHF
TGTGCCAGCAGTTACCGCGATTCACCCCTCCACTTT